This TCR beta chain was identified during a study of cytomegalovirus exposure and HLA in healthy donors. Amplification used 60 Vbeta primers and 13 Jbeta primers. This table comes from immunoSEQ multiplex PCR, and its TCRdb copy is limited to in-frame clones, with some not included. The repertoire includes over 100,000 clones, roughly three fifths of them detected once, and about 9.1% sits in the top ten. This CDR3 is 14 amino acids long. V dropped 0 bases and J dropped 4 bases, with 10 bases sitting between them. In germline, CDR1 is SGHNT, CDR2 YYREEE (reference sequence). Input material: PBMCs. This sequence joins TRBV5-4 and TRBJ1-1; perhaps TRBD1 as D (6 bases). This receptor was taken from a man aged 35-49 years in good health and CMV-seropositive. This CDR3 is CASSLEQGFTEAFF. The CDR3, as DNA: TGTGCCAGCAGCTTGGAACAGGGATTCACTGAAGCTTTCTTT.